The clone carrying this T cell receptor beta chain appeared many times. The antigen is unknown. The data were taken from a study of T cells in Graves' hyperthyroidism and ophthalmopathy. RNA transcripts gave rise to amplified TCR beta CDR3 regions. With the HTBI primer set, the TCR CDR3 went through a first round of RT-PCR. TCRdb independently ran MiXCR on the multiplex PCR reads; one entry per CDR3 protein. The data hold about 640,000 distinct CDR3 sequences, with more than 14% observed a single time. General study points: The model forecast ophthalmopathy, anticipating it by a median about six months before onset.

Looked up from germline, CDR1 is KGHSH and CDR2 is LQKENI. This CDR3 has 15 residues. The V and J ends lost 4 bases and 2 bases, in that order; junction bases with no gene match: 4. This chain links TRBV18 with TRBJ2-5; 10 bases align to TRBD2. The sequence derives from a woman aged 45-59 years with Graves' ophthalmopathy. The sample comprised blood. CDR3 coding DNA: TGTGCCAGCTCACAGGGACTAGCGCCACAAGAGACCCAGTACTTC. This sequence encodes CASSQGLAPQETQYF.